One and the same sample provided the 24 T cell receptor beta chains below, sequenced in a study of T cell clonality in common variable immunodeficiency. Measured with immunoSEQ multiplex PCR; TCRdb has only the in-frame clones, and not every one. This sample has 30,000 to 40,000 clones, each found more than once. The sequencing input was peripheral blood mononuclear cells. Receptors originate from a person between 18 and 75 years old in good health.

At least ten counts were recorded for this clone. The CDR3 goes on 3 residues after the read ends, and that part is filled in from the germline J gene. V usage is TRBV7-9 and J usage is TRBJ2-7; 7 nucleotides line up with TRBD2. The V gene's germline CDR1 is SEHNR and CDR2 FQNEAQ (reference sequence). The V segment lost 3 bases and the J segment 2 bases; nucleotides outside the gene matches: 4. The CDR3 runs to 14 residues. The sequenced CDR3 bases are TGTGCCAGCAGCTTGGCTAGCGGAACCTACGAG. This translates into CASSLASGTYE. The full CDR3 reads CASSLASGTYEQYF.

This clone came up many times. The DNA ends 3 residues before the CDR3 does, and the rest of the CDR3 is filled in from the germline J gene. V is TRBV11-2 and J is TRBJ2-5, with TRBD1 matching over 10 bases. V lost 3 bases to trimming and J lost 2 bases; unmatched junction nucleotides: 3. The V gene's germline CDR1 is SGHAT and CDR2 FQNNGV. The CDR3 extends over 15 amino acids. Partial CDR3 DNA: TGTGCCAGCAGCTTCGGACAGGGGGGACAAGAGACC. Amino acids: CASSFGQGGQET. The full-length CDR3 reads as CASSFGQGGQETQYF.

This clone was picked up many times. The read halts 3 residues ahead of the CDR3 end, with the missing end drawn from the germline J gene. V and J are TRBV13 and TRBJ2-3; no firm D call. Between the trimmed V and J ends, which lost 0 bases and 3 bases, there was a span of 4 bases. CDR1 and CDR2 from the germline V gene are PRHDT and FYEKMQ (reference sequence). This CDR3 is 13 amino acids long. Incomplete CDR3 DNA: TGTGCCAGCAGCTTAGGCCTAACAGATACG. It encodes CASSLGLTDT. The entire CDR3 reads CASSLGLTDTQYF.

As to this clone: The read comes to an end 3 residues before the CDR3 does, leaving the germline J gene to fill in the end. The chain uses TRBV18 and TRBJ2-2; D not certain. The CDR3 is made up of 16 amino acids. Trimming left V 3 bases short and J 3 bases short, with 14 bases between. Germline assignment: CDR1 KGHSH and CDR2 LQKENI. CDR3 DNA (partial): TGTGCCAGCTCACCCGTAGCACCGTTCGACACCGGGGAG. This sequence encodes CASSPVAPFDTGE. Given in full, the CDR3 is CASSPVAPFDTGELFF.

The sample holds many counts of this clone. The CDR3 end lies 3 residues beyond the end of the read and is filled in from the germline J gene. The chain has TRBV7-9 and TRBJ2-1, with D possibly being TRBD2 (6 bases). V was cut by 2 bases and J by 0 bases, with 8 bases left in between. Germline V gene sequence: CDR1 SEHNR, CDR2 FQNEAQ (reference sequence). The CDR3 is made up of 15 amino acids. The CDR3 protein is CASSLSGSSYNEQFF. The part of the CDR3 DNA that was read is TGTGCCAGCAGCTTAAGCGGGTCCTCCTACAATGAG.

In this sample, this clone turned up many times. Sequencing ends 3 residues short of the CDR3 end; the germline J gene provides the rest. The genes are TRBV2 and TRBJ1-2; 8 bases fit TRBD1. The CDR3 consists of 13 residues. Germline loops: CDR1 SNHLY, CDR2 FYNNEI. CDR3 in amino acids: CASSEQGAEGYTF. The CDR3 DNA, read in part, is TGTGCCAGCAGTGAACAGGGGGCTGAAGGC.

This clone was picked up a small number of times. The read ends 3 residues early relative to the CDR3; the germline J gene fills the gap. The J gene is TRBJ2-3, the V gene TRBV18; a possible D gene is TRBD1 (6 bases). Germline assignment: CDR1 KGHSH and CDR2 LQKENI. This CDR3 comprises 14 residues. CDR3 DNA (partial): TGTGCCAGCTCACCGTCCAGGGGTGACCAGCCG. The encoded protein is CASSPSRGDQP. From start to end, the CDR3 is CASSPSRGDQPQYF.

This clone was recorded at least ten times. The read ends 3 residues early relative to the CDR3; the germline J gene fills the gap. V gene TRBV7-8 combines with J gene TRBJ2-7, with 7 nucleotides matching TRBD2. Germline V gene lookup returns CDR1 SGHVS and CDR2 FQNEAQ. The CDR3 sequence is 15 residues long. The V segment lost 7 bases and the J segment 4 bases; nucleotides outside the gene matches: 13. The CDR3 bases that were read are TGTGCCAGCACTCTGACCGGGGGGTTTGCGTACGAG. It specifies CASTLTGGFAYE. The entire CDR3 sequence reads CASTLTGGFAYEQYF.

This clone has ten or more counts. From the germline J gene comes the end of the CDR3, since the read stops 3 residues before it. The genes are TRBV20-1 and TRBJ2-3, with D perhaps matching TRBD2 (5 bases). CDR3 length: 13 residues. CDR1 is DFQATT and CDR2 is SNEGSKA in the germline V gene (reference sequence). CDR3 bases read: TGCAGTGCTATCGGCAGGACTCTCGAGACG. The encoded protein is CSAIGRTLET. The CDR3 in its entirety is CSAIGRTLETQYF.

This clone was seen ten or more times. The read terminates 3 residues ahead of where the CDR3 ends, so the germline J gene completes it. This chain links TRBV20-1 with TRBJ2-3, with 8 nucleotides matching TRBD2. The ends lost 4 bases at V and 4 bases at J; junction bases unmatched: 10. The CDR3 runs to 15 residues. Germline CDR1 reads DFQATT; CDR2 reads SNEGSKA (reference sequence). Incomplete CDR3 DNA: TGCAGTGCTAACCAACTAGCGGCCCGCCCAGATACG. Its translation: CSANQLAARPDT. The CDR3 reads in full as CSANQLAARPDTQYF.

A word on this clone: One junction end disagrees with the germline gene, perhaps due to a read error. The read gets to within 3 residues of the CDR3 end, and the germline J gene fills in the rest. The genes are TRBV5-1 and TRBJ2-5; 7 nucleotides align to TRBD2. Germline assignment: CDR1 SGHRS and CDR2 YFSETQ. This CDR3 has 14 residues. CDR3 bases read: TGCGCCAGCAGGTTGGGAACTAGCGCTGAGACC. Encoded protein: CASRLGTSAET. The complete CDR3 reads CASRLGTSAETQYF.

This clone was detected ten times or more. The read halts 3 residues ahead of the CDR3 end, with the missing end drawn from the germline J gene. J is TRBJ2-7 and V is TRBV28, with 7 bases lining up with TRBD1. V lost 8 bases to trimming and J lost 0 bases; unmatched junction nucleotides: 1. Germline-derived CDR1 and CDR2 are MDHEN and SYDVKM. This CDR3 has 12 residues. Incomplete CDR3 DNA: TGTGCCAGCCGACAGGGCTCCTACGAG. It yields the protein CASRQGSYE. The CDR3 in full is CASRQGSYEQYF.

This clone has a count of ten or more. Sequence at one end of the junction differs from germline and may be a read error. The read falls 3 residues short of the CDR3 end, and the missing part is taken from the germline J gene. The J gene is TRBJ2-7, the V gene TRBV15, with a weak D call TRBD2 (5 bases). This CDR3 contains 12 residues. Germline CDR1 is LNHNV and CDR2 is YYDKDF (reference sequence). The CDR3 loop is CPRGEPSYEQYF. CDR3 bases read: TGCCCCCGGGGAGAGCCCTCCTACGAG.

This clone has a handful of counts. The read finishes 3 residues shy of the CDR3 end, and the germline J gene is used to complete it. The V and J genes are TRBV11-2 and TRBJ1-5; no clear D gene. The CDR3 is 13 residues long. The germline V gene encodes CDR1 SGHAT and CDR2 FQNNGV. V dropped 3 bases and J dropped 6 bases, with 9 bases sitting between them. This CDR3 is CASSFFEGQPQHF. CDR3 DNA (partial): TGTGCCAGCAGCTTTTTCGAGGGTCAGCCC.

This clone was found many times. The read terminates 3 residues before the CDR3 end, so the remaining end is supplied by the germline J gene. The chain employs TRBV2 and TRBJ1-2, with unresolved D. V was pared by 0 bases and J by 7 bases, with 9 bases between. Germline assignment: CDR1 SNHLY and CDR2 FYNNEI. The CDR3 covers 13 residues. The part of the CDR3 DNA that was read is TGTGCCAGCAGTGAAGCCAAAGCTTTTGGC. Translating it yields CASSEAKAFG. The full CDR3 is CASSEAKAFGYTF.

Details on this clone: With the read ending 3 residues before the CDR3 end, the germline J gene is used to fill in that end. The V and J genes are TRBV6-1 and TRBJ2-3; TRBD2 is a possible D gene (6 bases). Germline CDR1 and CDR2: MNHNS and SASEGT. The CDR3 spans 15 residues. The CDR3 spells CASSEVGGPSGTQYF. CDR3 bases read: TGTGCCAGCAGTGAAGTGGGGGGTCCTTCAGGGACG.

This clone was seen repeatedly, ten times or more. The CDR3 sequence: CASSLGQLAGETQYF. CDR3 DNA (partial): TGTGCCAGCAGCTTAGGCCAACTAGCGGGAGAGACC. The chain employs TRBV7-2 and TRBJ2-5, with 9 nucleotides matching TRBD2. The missing CDR3 end, 3 residues past where the read stops, is filled in from the germline J gene. V gave up 1 base and J gave up 4 bases; unmatched junction bases: 4. The length of the CDR3 is 15 residues. The germline V gene encodes CDR1 SGHTA and CDR2 FQGNSA.

For this clone: The read terminates 3 residues before the CDR3 end, so the remaining end is supplied by the germline J gene. This rearrangement joins TRBV5-1 to TRBJ2-7, with D possibly being TRBD1 (5 bases). Germline lookup yields CDR1 SGHRS and CDR2 YFSETQ. V lost 5 bases and J 0 bases, leaving 15 bases between the germline ends. The CDR3 has 15 amino acids. The CDR3 bases that were read are TGCGCCAGCAGTAGTGGGCGGACATCCTCCTACGAG. This sequence encodes CASSSGRTSSYE. The full CDR3 sequence reads CASSSGRTSSYEQYF.

This clone appeared many times. Sequencing ends 3 residues short of the CDR3 end; the germline J gene provides the rest. V and J are TRBV5-1 and TRBJ2-3; D unclear. This CDR3 is built from 15 residues. V was shortened by 4 bases and J by 2 bases, with 14 bases between the two germline ends. Germline CDR1 and CDR2: SGHRS and YFSETQ. CDR3 amino acids: CASSGLGRNTDTQYF. The sequenced CDR3 bases are TGCGCCAGCAGCGGTTTGGGCAGAAACACAGATACG.

This clone was seen only a few times. The junction and the germline gene differ at one end; a read error may be behind it. The sequenced fragment ends 3 residues before the CDR3 boundary, so the rest is inferred from the germline J gene. The genes are TRBV13 and TRBJ1-3, with D unresolved. In germline, CDR1 is PRHDT, CDR2 FYEKMQ (reference sequence). This CDR3 comprises 17 residues. CDR3 protein: CASSLEVGVDSGNTIYF. Partial CDR3 DNA: TGTGCCAGCAGCTTAGAGGTAGGAGTAGACTCTGGAAACACG.

This clone appeared many times. From the germline J gene comes the end of the CDR3, since the read stops 3 residues before it. This chain connects TRBV18 to TRBJ2-3; 12 bases line up with TRBD2. The CDR3 contains 16 residues. Germline values: CDR1 KGHSH, CDR2 LQKENI. The CDR3 DNA, read in part, is TGTGCCAGCTCACCCCCCGTGACTAGCGGGAGCGTAACG. Translation gives CASSPPVTSGSVT. In full, the CDR3 is CASSPPVTSGSVTQYF.

This clone was seen only a few times. The missing CDR3 end, 3 residues past where the read stops, is filled in from the germline J gene. The rearrangement joins TRBV13 to TRBJ2-7; 8 bases line up with TRBD1. The V gene's germline CDR1 is PRHDT and CDR2 FYEKMQ (reference sequence). The CDR3 is made up of 13 amino acids. V shed 6 bases and J 3 bases; nucleotides not matched to a gene: 4. The DNA read from the CDR3 is TGTGCCAGCAGGCCAGGGGGCGTCTACGAG. As protein: CASRPGGVYE. The complete CDR3 sequence is CASRPGGVYEQYF.

This clone was detected only a few times. Read coverage stops 3 residues before the CDR3 terminus; the germline J gene supplies the remainder. This chain links TRBV7-3 with TRBJ2-4; possible D gene TRBD1, 5 bases. This CDR3 spans 13 amino acids. Per the germline V gene, CDR1 is SGHTA and CDR2 is FQGTGA. The CDR3 spells CASSSGPSDGQYF. The covered CDR3 bases are TGTGCCAGCAGCTCAGGGCCCTCGGATGGT.

This clone was seen ten or more times. With the read ending 3 residues before the CDR3 end, the germline J gene is used to fill in that end. This sequence joins TRBV20-1 and TRBJ2-7, with 8 bases identical to TRBD2. V gave up 6 bases and J gave up 1 base; unmatched junction bases: 11. CDR3 length equals 15 residues. Germline lookup yields CDR1 DFQATT and CDR2 SNEGSKA (reference sequence). The CDR3 region is CSAKIPGLESYEQYF. The part of the CDR3 DNA that was read is TGCAGTGCAAAGATACCGGGACTAGAGTCCTACGAG.